This T cell receptor beta chain was recovered during a study of glioma-infiltrating T cells. Study-level results: Tissue-blood divergence was below expectation in non-neoplastic patients, above in gliomas. CDR3 overlap between tissue and blood was very small.

Germline values: CDR1 DFQATT, CDR2 SNEGSKA (reference sequence). Trimming took off 0 bases at V and 0 bases at J, with 15 bases between the two ends. The CDR3 is made up of 17 amino acids. A note on this clonotype: Antigen: not known.

Amplification of TCR alpha and beta CDR3 regions from RNA used iRepertoire nested multiplex PCR. One-step reverse transcription and amplification started from approximately 100-400 ng of tissue mRNA or PBMC total RNA. TCRdb re-called the multiplex PCR reads through MiXCR, storing one row per CDR3 protein. The repertoire holds about 140,000 distinct CDR3 sequences, about two fifths seen once, with around 18% in the top ten. The TCR comes from a human donor with low-grade glioma or glioblastoma, undergoing nonglioma brain surgery, or in good health (not recorded which). V is TRBV20-1 and J is TRBJ2-1; no reliable D call. The sample taken for sequencing was glioma tissue, nonneoplastic brain tissue, or PBMCs (not recorded which). Written as DNA, the CDR3 is TGCAGTGCTAGAGATCTCCTAGGCGGTAGCTCCTACAATGAGCAGTTCTTC. It specifies CSARDLLGGSSYNEQFF.